This T cell receptor (beta chain) emerged from a study of blood T cell repertoires in COVID-19. Study in general: Collection of acute and convalescent COVID-19 samples took place in the United States, Italy and Spain. The cDNA or gDNA used as material had been derived from T cells, B-cell-depleted T cells, or PBMCs.

CDR3 length: 16 residues. Trimming removed 6 bases at V and 0 bases at J, with 12 bases between. From germline, CDR1 is MNHEY and CDR2 SVGEGT. In the study's own analysis: How many nucleated cells were present was estimated from reference gene primer amplification. TCRdb's copy holds only in-frame clones and misses some; the assay was immunoSEQ multiplex PCR. V and J calls and clone size come straight from that table; D and trimming were deduced from the DNA. This sample carries tens of thousands of clones, about four fifths of them seen once, and the ten largest clones take 4% to 5%. Sequencing was done on a sample of peripheral blood. This chain uses TRBV6-2 or TRBV6-3 with TRBJ1-6, with D uncertain. This sequence was found in a woman aged 55-69 years with acute or convalescent COVID-19. CDR3 amino acids: CASSPTLSSYNSPLHF. CDR3 in DNA: TGTGCCAGCAGCCCTACCTTGAGCTCCTATAATTCACCCCTCCACTTT.